The 4 T cell receptor beta chains given below trace back to one sample, sequenced in a study of shared clonotypes between healthy human individuals. Data came from immunoSEQ multiplex PCR; TCRdb stores just in-frame clones and leaves some out. The repertoire consists of about 1 million clones, with around 76% occurring once and the leading ten covering 1.4% to 1.5%. Sequenced input: memory CD4+ T cells sorted from blood. Stated subset: CD45RA-negative fraction. The receptors derive from a man aged 18 to 35 in good health.

As for this clone: At the DNA level, this CDR3 is encoded by other sequences in the same sample as well. The chain joins TRBV27 to TRBJ1-1, with D unclear. CDR3 length equals 13 residues. Trimming removed 8 bases at V and 1 base at J, with 11 bases between. From germline, CDR1 is MNHEY and CDR2 SMNVEV (reference sequence). As DNA, the CDR3 is TGTGCCAGCTCCCTCAAAGGGAACACTGAAGCTTTCTTT. Amino acids: CASSLKGNTEAFF.

This clone was recorded many times. This chain uses TRBV7-8 with TRBJ2-7, with a weak D call TRBD2 (5 bases). V lost 1 base, J lost 7 bases, and 20 bases lay in between. The CDR3 runs to 16 residues. Germline assignment: CDR1 SGHVS and CDR2 FQNEAQ. Here the CDR3 reads CASSLGVGGVPGEQYF. In DNA form, the CDR3 reads TGTGCCAGCAGCTTAGGGGTCGGCGGAGTGCCGGGGGAGCAGTACTTC. The complete variable domain, with remaining parts taken from reference TRBV7-8 and TRBJ2-7, reads GAGVSQSPRYKVAKRGQDVALRCDPISGHVSLFWYQQALGQGPEFLTYFQNEAQLDKSGLPSDRFFAERPEGSVSTLKIQRTQQEDSAVYLCASSLGVGGVPGEQYFGPGTRLTVT.

This chain links TRBV11-3 with TRBJ2-2; D unresolved. Germline loops: CDR1 SGHNT, CDR2 YENEEA. The CDR3 covers 18 residues. V dropped 0 bases and J dropped 1 base, with 15 bases sitting between them. This CDR3 is CASSLDLWPNRNTGELFF. The CDR3 DNA reads TGTGCCAGCAGCTTAGATCTTTGGCCGAATAGGAACACCGGGGAGCTGTTTTTT.

This clone is a singleton in its sample. This chain connects TRBV11-2 to TRBJ2-1; 9 bases agree with TRBD2. The CDR3 length is 19 residues. Germline assignment: CDR1 SGHAT and CDR2 FQNNGV. V trimming: 1 base; J trimming: 9 bases; junction bases outside the gene matches: 19. The CDR3, as DNA: TGTGCCAGCAGCTTAGTCGGTGTAGGGAAGGCGGGAGGGCAGAGTGAGCAGTTCTTC. Translation: CASSLVGVGKAGGQSEQFF.